Detailed here is one T cell receptor beta chain. Antigen unknown. This specimen comes from a study of CXCR3-negative and CXCR3-positive naive CD8 T cells. Broader study findings: Comparison of naive CXCR3-negative and CXCR3-positive cells revealed similar TRBV-TRBJ usage, while memory cells differed. Surface CD5 matched across naive subsets, and TRB CDR3 properties served to infer TCR strength.

UMI-labeled TRB cDNA libraries were prepared by 5' RACE. TCRdb processed the 5' RACE reads again and assigns one entry to each CDR3 protein, with no DNA. The sample table sets out 130,000 or so distinct CDR3 sequences. This clonotype originated in a human donor in good health. Some clones in this sample may be carry-over from other donors' samples. Sample: naive CXCR3- CD8+ T cells from blood. Indicated subset: CD45RO-CCR7+CD27+CD95- naive CD8+ T cells lacking CXCR3 (TNR3-).

The CDR3: CASSKSGDDTRNYNEQFF. The chain uses TRBV6-9 and TRBJ2-1; the D call of TRBD2 rests on TCRdb alone, since no DNA is present to check it. CDR3 length: 18 residues. The germline V gene has CDR1 MNHGY and CDR2 SVAAGI.